This T cell receptor beta chain is from a study of OX40 agonist ivuxolimab in advanced cancers. On the study more broadly: Ivuxolimab was administered intravenously to patients at 0.01 to 10 mg/kg every 2 weeks. Dose-escalation patients suffered from hepatocellular carcinoma, melanoma, renal cell or head and neck cancer. General study results and limits: The study observed clonal expansion of CD4+ and CD8+ blood T cells by week 6 at 0.1 to 3.0 mg/kg. On average, CD8+ T cells showed a greater number of expanded clones than CD4+.

The data were produced by immunoSEQ multiplex PCR, yet TCRdb's version contains in-frame clones alone and is incomplete. The sample lists some 28,000 clones; approximately 84% were seen once. After removal of 0 bases from V and 6 bases from J, the junction contained 4 bases not matched to a gene. CDR1 and CDR2 from the germline V gene are LNHNV and YYDKDF (reference sequence). The CDR3 runs 15 residues. Worth noting for this clone: Its antigen remains unknown.

The starting material was CD4+ or CD8+ T cells sorted from blood, obtained in a trial of the OX40 agonist ivuxolimab. This clonotype originated in an adult with an advanced solid tumor such as melanoma, head and neck, liver or kidney cancer. The chain couples TRBV15 to TRBJ2-2; the match to TRBD2 covers 7 bases. CDR3 in amino acids: CATSRDPGGAGELFF. The CDR3 DNA is TGTGCCACCAGCAGAGATCCTGGGGGGGCCGGGGAGCTGTTTTTT. The full variable domain, rest sourced from reference TRBV15 and TRBJ2-2, is DAMVIQNPRYQVTQFGKPVTLSCSQTLNHNVMYWYQQKSSQAPKLLFHYYDKDFNNEADTPDNFQSRRPNTSFCFLDIRSPGLGDTAMYLCATSRDPGGAGELFFGEGSRLTVL.